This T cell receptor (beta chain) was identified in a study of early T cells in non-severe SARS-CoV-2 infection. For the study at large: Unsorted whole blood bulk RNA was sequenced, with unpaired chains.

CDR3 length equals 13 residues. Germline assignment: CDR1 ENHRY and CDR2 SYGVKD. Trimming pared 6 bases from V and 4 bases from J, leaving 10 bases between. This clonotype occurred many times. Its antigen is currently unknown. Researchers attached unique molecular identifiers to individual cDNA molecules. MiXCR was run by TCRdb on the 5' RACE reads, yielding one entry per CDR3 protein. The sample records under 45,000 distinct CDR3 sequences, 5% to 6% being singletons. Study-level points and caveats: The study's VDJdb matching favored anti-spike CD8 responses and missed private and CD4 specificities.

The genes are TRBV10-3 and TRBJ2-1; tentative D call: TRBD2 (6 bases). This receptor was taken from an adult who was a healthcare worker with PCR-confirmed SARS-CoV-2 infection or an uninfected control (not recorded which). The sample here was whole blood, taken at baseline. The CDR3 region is CAISNREYNEQFF. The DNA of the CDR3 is TGTGCCATCAGCAACCGGGAGTACAATGAGCAGTTCTTC.